Shown below are 6 T cell receptor beta chains from a single sample sequenced in a study of patients and donors after allogeneic stem cell transplantation. TCRdb called the RT-PCR reads again in MiXCR, with one record for every CDR3 protein. Counted here are approximately 140,000 distinct CDR3 sequences, about a third occurring once; the ten biggest clones make up 40% to 55%. The sample was blood, either unsorted or a sorted T cell fraction (not recorded which). These TCRs come from a human donor who was either an allogeneic HSCT recipient or a stem cell or donor lymphocyte infusion donor (not recorded which). It is not recorded whose cells these are; they may come from a transplant donor.

In its sample, this clonotype was seen many times. V and J are TRBV12-3 or TRBV12-4 and TRBJ1-5; 7 bases agree with TRBD1. The CDR3 has 15 amino acids. The ends lost 5 bases at V and 7 bases at J; junction bases unmatched: 11. The CDR3 spells CASSLDRSSGQPQHF. CDR3 in DNA: TGTGCCAGCAGTCTGGACAGGTCCTCTGGACAGCCCCAGCATTTT.

A few counts support this clonotype. The gene calls are TRBV6-6 and TRBJ1-5, with 8 bases identical to TRBD1. The J segment lost 7 bases and the V segment lost 4 bases, leaving 9 bases of the junction unmatched. The CDR3 length is 15 residues. The germline gives CDR1 MNHNY, CDR2 SVGAGI (reference sequence). Written as DNA, the CDR3 is TGTGCCAGCAGTTTCCCCCCAGGGGGCCGGCAGCCCCAGCATTTT. It is translated as CASSFPPGGRQPQHF.

The CDR3 bases are TGTGCCAGCAGCTTAGGAAGGTCCCCTGGCCGGCCCCAGCATTTT. Its protein is CASSLGRSPGRPQHF. The chain couples TRBV13 to TRBJ1-5; no clear D. The CDR3 covers 15 residues. Trimming removed 0 bases at V and 9 bases at J, with 15 bases between. Germline V lookup: CDR1 PRHDT, CDR2 FYEKMQ (reference sequence).

A few counts support this clonotype. This chain joins TRBV12-3 or TRBV12-4 and TRBJ2-3; tentatively, D is TRBD1 or TRBD2 (5 bases each). Trimming cost V 6 bases and J 1 base, with 17 bases left between them. This CDR3 region has 16 residues. CDR3 DNA: TGTGCCAGCAGGCCACCGTCCGGGACGGGCACAGATACGCAGTATTTT. Protein product: CASRPPSGTGTDTQYF.

This clonotype was counted a few times. CDR3 sequence reads: CSARGVQPQHF. The CDR3 coding sequence is TGCAGTGCTAGAGGAGTTCAGCCCCAGCATTTT. The chain joins TRBV20-1 to TRBJ1-5; no definite D call. The V gene lost 1 base and the J gene lost 6 bases, with 4 bases spanning the gap. Per germline, CDR1 DFQATT and CDR2 SNEGSKA (reference sequence). The CDR3 is 11 residues long.

This clonotype was counted only a few times. The chain joins TRBV29-1 to TRBJ2-7, with 10 bases fitting TRBD1. CDR1 and CDR2 from the germline V gene are SQVTM and ANQGSEA. The CDR3 sequence is 12 residues long. The V and J ends lost 6 bases and 6 bases, in that order; junction bases with no gene match: 5. The CDR3 region is CSVRDRGREQYF. The CDR3 region has the DNA TGCAGCGTCCGGGACAGGGGTCGCGAGCAGTACTTC.